Following are 27 T cell receptor beta chains from one sample sequenced in a study of blood T cells in healthy people across ages. Together with a sample-barcoded 5' primer, a J-beta primer mix was included in a second PCR lasting about 7 to 11 cycles. TCRdb reanalysed the 5' RACE reads using MiXCR and keeps one entry per CDR3 protein. The table lists more than 1.4 million distinct CDR3 sequences, approximately 38% of them singletons. Sequenced: blood. The receptors come from a young woman in good health.

In the case of this clonotype: An end of the junction differs from the germline gene, which may be a read error. The CDR3 protein is CASSQDGGRETQYF. The CDR3 DNA reads as TGTGCCAGTAGCCAAGATGGTGGCCGGGAGACCCAGTACTTC. The genes are TRBV4-2 and TRBJ2-5; the D is unclear. The germline V gene encodes CDR1 LGHNA and CDR2 YNFKEQ. The CDR3 runs 14 residues.

This clonotype turned up a few times. This chain joins TRBV7-2 and TRBJ2-6; D unclear. V was trimmed by 5 bases and J by 3 bases, leaving 17 bases between them. The CDR3 length is 17 residues. The germline V gene has CDR1 SGHTA and CDR2 FQGNSA. The CDR3: CASSREVYSSGANVLTF. The CDR3 DNA sequence: TGTGCCAGCAGCAGAGAGGTCTATTCTAGTGGGGCCAACGTCCTGACTTTC.

V usage is TRBV21-1 and J usage is TRBJ2-1; TRBD2, the table's D call, lacks a check against the DNA. TRBV21-1 corresponds to a pseudogene. CDR3 length: 16 amino acids. The DNA of the CDR3 is TGTGCCAGCAGCAAAGTTGAGGGAGCATTTCGCAATGAGCAGTTCTTC. Its protein is CASSKVEGAFRNEQFF.

This clonotype was counted only a few times. The chain recombines TRBV5-1 with TRBJ1-1, with a weak D call TRBD1 (5 bases). Germline CDR1 and CDR2: SGHRS and YFSETQ. The CDR3 runs 14 residues. Trimming pared 1 base from V and 1 base from J, leaving 8 bases between. This chain's CDR3 is CASSLIGENTEAFF. For the CDR3, the DNA is TGCGCCAGCAGCTTGATAGGGGAGAACACTGAAGCTTTCTTT.

This chain connects TRBV20-1 to TRBJ2-2, with TRBD1 identical over 7 bases. Germline V gene lookup returns CDR1 DFQATT and CDR2 SNEGSKA (reference sequence). The CDR3 extends over 14 amino acids. With 4 bases clipped from V and 4 bases from J, the junction kept 6 bases outside the gene matches. The CDR3 is CSATDKGATGELFF. The CDR3 nucleotides read TGCAGTGCTACCGATAAGGGGGCCACCGGGGAGCTGTTTTTT.

V is TRBV20-1 and J is TRBJ1-6; D unresolved. V gave up 0 bases and J gave up 8 bases, with 14 bases separating them. From germline, CDR1 is DFQATT and CDR2 SNEGSKA (reference sequence). CDR3 length: 15 amino acids. CDR3 sequence reads: CSARETPASDSPLHF. In DNA form, the CDR3 reads TGCAGTGCTAGAGAAACCCCTGCAAGCGATTCACCCCTCCACTTT.

This clonotype was counted only a few times. This chain connects TRBV4-1 to TRBJ2-7; no clear D gene. CDR1 MGHRA and CDR2 YSYEKL come from the germline V gene. The CDR3 covers 19 residues. V shed 0 bases and J shed 0 bases, with 21 bases lying between them. As DNA, the CDR3 is TGCGCCAGCAGCCAAGAAATAAGGAACGGTGGCTTCTACTCCTACGAGCAGTACTTC. Protein sequence: CASSQEIRNGGFYSYEQYF.

The CDR3 sequence: CASSGGLGSYNEQFF. The CDR3 DNA reads as TGTGCCAGCAGTGGAGGTCTCGGGTCCTACAATGAGCAGTTCTTC. J is TRBJ2-1 and V is TRBV2; D is unresolved. The CDR3 extends over 15 amino acids. Looked up from germline, CDR1 is SNHLY and CDR2 is FYNNEI. V was shortened by 4 bases and J by 1 base, with 11 bases between the two germline ends.

The chain uses TRBV28 and TRBJ2-1; 7 bases fit TRBD2. This CDR3 has 15 residues. CDR1 and CDR2 from the germline V gene are MDHEN and SYDVKM. The junction had 6 bases not matched to a gene; V was cut back by 2 bases and J by 5 bases. CDR3 sequence: CASSLGGTNNNEQFF. The DNA of the CDR3 is TGTGCCAGCAGTTTAGGGGGGACTAATAACAATGAGCAGTTCTTC.

This chain connects TRBV4-1 to TRBJ2-5, with D possibly TRBD1 on 5 matching bases. Germline V gene lookup returns CDR1 MGHRA and CDR2 YSYEKL. The CDR3 totals 13 residues. Trimming cost V 2 bases and J 9 bases, with 13 bases left between them. CDR3 amino acids: CASSQLQGISQYF. The CDR3 coding sequence is TGCGCCAGCAGCCAACTCCAGGGAATATCCCAGTACTTC.

This clonotype was observed a few times. The chain joins TRBV24-1 to TRBJ2-3; TRBD2 agrees at 10 bases. The ends lost 5 bases at V and 2 bases at J; junction bases unmatched: 6. CDR1 and CDR2 (germline): KGHDR, SFDVKD. The CDR3 contains 16 residues. The CDR3 DNA sequence: TGTGCCACCAGTGCGCTAGCGGGGGCCCTCACAGATACGCAGTATTTT. It translates to CATSALAGALTDTQYF.

This clonotype was detected only a few times. This chain links TRBV4-1 with TRBJ2-4; the match to TRBD1 covers 8 bases. The V gene's germline CDR1 is MGHRA and CDR2 YSYEKL. This CDR3 comprises 18 residues. V lost 1 base and J lost 0; bases outside the gene matches: 8. CDR3 DNA: TGCGCCAGCAGCCAAGTGCAGGAACAGGGGGGAGCCAAAAACATTCAGTACTTC. This codes for CASSQVQEQGGAKNIQYF.

This clonotype turned up a few times. The chain uses TRBV20-1 and TRBJ1-2, with 10 positions matching TRBD1. The germline V gene encodes CDR1 DFQATT and CDR2 SNEGSKA (reference sequence). The V and J ends lost 4 bases and 1 base, in that order; junction bases with no gene match: 9. The length of the CDR3 is 16 residues. CDR3 coding DNA: TGCAGTGCTATCTCGGGACAGGGGACCTATAACTATGGCTACACCTTC. Its protein product is CSAISGQGTYNYGYTF.

The V call is TRBV6-1, the J call TRBJ2-1; TRBD2 agrees at 9 bases. Losses at the gene ends were 6 bases for V and 12 bases for J; bases not matched to a gene: 9. The CDR3 contains 13 residues. From germline, CDR1 is MNHNS and CDR2 SASEGT. CDR3 nucleotide sequence: TGTGCCAGCAGCGAGGGACTAGCAGGGATGCAGTTCTTC. Its translation: CASSEGLAGMQFF.

The CDR3 sequence: CASSEAYSQETQYF. CDR3 in DNA: TGTGCCAGCAGTGAAGCGTACAGCCAAGAGACCCAGTACTTC. The chain has TRBV2 and TRBJ2-5, with D unresolved. Trimming removed 0 bases at V and 1 base at J, with 6 bases between. Germline V gives CDR1 SNHLY, CDR2 FYNNEI. This CDR3 region has 14 residues.

J is TRBJ2-3 and V is TRBV6-5, with no clear D. Trimming took off 2 bases at V and 11 bases at J, with 11 bases between the two ends. This CDR3 comprises 12 residues. CDR1 is MNHEY, CDR2 SVGAGI, per germline. In nucleotides, the CDR3 is TGTGCCAGCAGTTACGTCGGAGTCGAGCAGTATTTT. Amino acids: CASSYVGVEQYF.

The genes are TRBV6-5 and TRBJ2-1; D uncertain. The CDR3 length is 14 residues. Germline loops: CDR1 MNHEY, CDR2 SVGAGI. Trimming took off 2 bases at V and 3 bases at J, with 8 bases between the two ends. The CDR3 here is CASSYSFGYNEQFF. The DNA for the CDR3 is TGTGCCAGCAGTTACAGCTTCGGCTACAATGAGCAGTTCTTC.

The CDR3 reads CASSYSGKGTDTQYF. The CDR3 DNA sequence: TGTGCCAGCAGTTACTCCGGCAAGGGGACAGATACGCAGTATTTT. The genes are TRBV6-6 and TRBJ2-3, with TRBD1 as a possible D gene (5 bases). This CDR3 comprises 15 residues. V lost 0 bases and J 3 bases, leaving 10 bases between the germline ends. Germline-derived CDR1 and CDR2 are MNHNY and SVGAGI (reference sequence).

This clonotype was seen once. The chain couples TRBV24-1 to TRBJ2-5; a weak D match, TRBD1 (5 bases). This CDR3 contains 16 residues. V lost 4 bases to trimming and J lost 0 bases, with 14 bases between them. In germline, CDR1 is KGHDR, CDR2 SFDVKD. The CDR3 reads CATSDPREKYQETQYF. The CDR3 DNA reads TGTGCCACCAGTGACCCCAGGGAAAAGTACCAAGAGACCCAGTACTTC.

Regarding this clonotype: One end of the junction is discordant with germline, which a read error may explain. The chain employs TRBV2 and TRBJ2-7; D possibly corresponds to TRBD1 (6 bases). The DNA end lines up better with TRBJ2-5; the J call may be wrong. CDR3 length: 13 amino acids. The V gene's germline CDR1 is SNHLY and CDR2 FYNNEI. This chain's CDR3 is CVSSLSGVETQYF. The CDR3 DNA reads as TGTGTCAGCAGTCTGTCAGGGGTTGAGACCCAGTACTTC.

This clonotype occurred a few times. This chain connects TRBV29-1 to TRBJ2-3, with 8 bases identical to TRBD2. Germline loops: CDR1 SQVTM, CDR2 ANQGSEA. Unmatched junction bases numbered 4, after V lost 2 bases and J lost 6 bases. The CDR3 runs to 13 residues. CDR3 sequence (DNA): TGCAGCGTTGAACGGGAGGGCCTTGATACGCAGTATTTT. It translates to CSVEREGLDTQYF.

In nucleotides, the CDR3 is TGTGCCAGCAGCCCCTTCGGGGGAGCGGGCCGAGAGCAGTTCTTC. Residues: CASSPFGGAGREQFF. The chain recombines TRBV12-3 or TRBV12-4 with TRBJ2-1; possibly TRBD2 for D (6 bases). CDR3 length: 15 residues. V was clipped by 6 bases and J by 10 bases, with 22 bases between them.

V is TRBV13 and J is TRBJ2-5; possibly TRBD2 for D (5 bases). V gave up 5 bases and J gave up 2 bases, with 18 bases separating them. This CDR3 region has 16 residues. The germline V gene has CDR1 PRHDT and CDR2 FYEKMQ (reference sequence). Here the CDR3 DNA reads TGTGCCAGCAGCCCCGGAGGTCGAACGTTTCAAGAGACCCAGTACTTC. This translates into CASSPGGRTFQETQYF. Looking up the rest from reference TRBV13 and TRBJ2-5 gives the full variable domain: AAGVIQSPRHLIKEKRETATLKCYPIPRHDTVYWYQQGPGQDPQFLISFYEKMQSDKGSIPDRFSAQQFSDYHSELNMSSLELGDSALYFCASSPGGRTFQETQYFGPGTRLLVL.

The chain couples TRBV5-1 to TRBJ2-1; TRBD2 is a possible D gene (7 bases). Looked up from germline, CDR1 is SGHRS and CDR2 is YFSETQ. This CDR3 has 15 amino acids. V was shortened by 3 bases and J by 0 bases, with 10 bases between the two germline ends. The CDR3 spells CASSWGGLSYNEQFF. The CDR3 DNA sequence: TGCGCCAGCAGCTGGGGGGGGCTCTCCTACAATGAGCAGTTCTTC.

The table lists this clonotype with a few counts. The CDR3 is CATSKQPNTEAFF. The DNA for the CDR3 is TGTGCCACCAGCAAACAGCCGAACACTGAAGCTTTCTTT. The chain links TRBV15 to TRBJ1-1; D not certain. CDR1 is LNHNV and CDR2 is YYDKDF in the germline V gene (reference sequence). Trimming pared 4 bases from V and 1 base from J, leaving 7 bases between. This CDR3 contains 13 residues.

There are many counts of this clonotype. J is TRBJ2-7 and V is TRBV7-2, with D possibly TRBD2 on 5 matching bases. Germline V gene lookup returns CDR1 SGHTA and CDR2 FQGNSA. There are 15 residues in the CDR3. V was cut by 1 base and J by 1 base, with 11 bases left in between. The CDR3 region is CASSLVGSESYEQYF. The CDR3 DNA sequence: TGTGCCAGCAGCTTAGTCGGTAGCGAGTCCTACGAGCAGTACTTC.

This clonotype was seen a handful of times. The gene calls are TRBV10-3 and TRBJ2-1, with 8 bases aligning to TRBD2. V lost 3 bases and J lost 2; bases outside the gene matches: 6. Germline lookup yields CDR1 ENHRY and CDR2 SYGVKD. CDR3 length equals 16 residues. CDR3 DNA: TGTGCCATCAGTGATCCAGCGGGAGCCCCCTACAATGAGCAGTTCTTC. Its protein product is CAISDPAGAPYNEQFF.